A selection of T cell receptor beta chains follows, all from one sample in a study of shared clonotypes between healthy human individuals. Profiled with immunoSEQ multiplex PCR; TCRdb holds only in-frame clones, not every one. The table shows more than 2 million clones, with over 85% occurring only once. Sequencing was performed on naive CD4+ T cells sorted from blood. These receptors originate from a young man in good health. Both conserved end residues are part of each CDR3. D genes are given only for firm matches.

TRBV18,TRBJ1-2,TRBD1,CASSPPDRDGYTF
TRBV7-2,TRBJ1-1,TRBD1,CASSFLQGGEAFF
TRBV5-1,TRBJ2-1,-,CASSLTAGGSYNEQFF
TRBV10-3,TRBJ2-3,-,CAIKPWQGTDTQYF
TRBV6-5,TRBJ2-3,-,CASSSRLSTDTQYF
TRBV7-9,TRBJ2-2,TRBD1,CASSPRTGGNTGELFF
TRBV7-9,TRBJ2-5,-,CASSYFGGETQYF
TRBV28,TRBJ1-5,-,CASSLKGSNQPQHF
TRBV7-3,TRBJ1-2,-,CASSRANYGYTF
TRBV7-6,TRBJ1-3,-,CASSLVSQGRYSGNTIYF
TRBV6-1,TRBJ1-5,-,CASSESGTGNQPQHF
TRBV5-1,TRBJ2-3,TRBD1,CASSPRTGGTDTQYF
TRBV19,TRBJ2-3,TRBD2,CASVSGGAGADTQYF
TRBV5-6,TRBJ2-7,TRBD2,CASSLLGLASYEQYF
TRBV10-3,TRBJ2-7,-,CAISDGKFLYEQYF
TRBV5-8,TRBJ1-1,TRBD1,CASSLLGTVNTEAFF
TRBV5-1,TRBJ2-1,-,CASSLSPNLGDEQFF
TRBV27,TRBJ2-6,TRBD1,CASSRILGQGTGLNVLTF
TRBV10-1,TRBJ2-7,TRBD2,CASSESIAGAVKQYF
TRBV4-3,TRBJ2-5,-,CASSSERAQYF
TRBV28,TRBJ1-4,-,CASSSMNEKLFF
TRBV5-4,TRBJ2-6,-,CASSLARGEGANVLTF
TRBV25-1,TRBJ2-2,-,CASSESVWGRPNTGELFF
TRBV28,TRBJ1-3,-,CASSPVVSTIYF
TRBV6-5,TRBJ2-7,TRBD1,CASSPATGGSYEQYF
TRBV4-1,TRBJ1-5,-,CASSRVDSNQPQHF
TRBV5-4,TRBJ1-1,-,CAAQTGSRMNTEAFF
TRBV28,TRBJ2-7,-,CASSLRGDEQYF
TRBV2,TRBJ2-7,-,CASSRDTTYEQYF
TRBV30,TRBJ2-1,-,CAWSGVGEQFF
TRBV27,TRBJ2-7,-,CASSLSERTYEQYF
TRBV5-1,TRBJ2-1,TRBD1,CASSSTGTGGGEQFF
TRBV5-4,TRBJ2-7,TRBD2,CASSSKLAGAEQQYF
TRBV4-1,TRBJ2-1,-,CASSVTFSKARSNEQFF
TRBV5-1,TRBJ2-5,TRBD2,CASRSGLAGGETQYF
TRBV2,TRBJ1-2,-,CASRMANYGYTF
TRBV30,TRBJ1-6,-,CAWSVAEPPLHF
TRBV18,TRBJ1-2,-,CASSKDRVYGYTF
TRBV13,TRBJ2-1,TRBD2,CASSTFRLAGGVSSYNEQFF
TRBV25-1,TRBJ2-1,TRBD1,CASSDYRQGWEFF
TRBV28,TRBJ2-3,-,CASSRTPDTQYF
TRBV10-3,TRBJ2-3,TRBD2,CAISETSGGATDTQYF
TRBV5-1,TRBJ2-3,-,CASSLEGENTDTQYF
TRBV6-1,TRBJ1-1,-,CASTRDTLNTEAFF
TRBV28,TRBJ1-4,TRBD1,CASSVTGMTNEKLFF
TRBV19,TRBJ1-2,TRBD1,CASTDPGQNYGYTF
TRBV6-1,TRBJ2-5,TRBD1,CASSEVLQGANQETQYF
TRBV5-1,TRBJ2-3,-,CASSFGQGDTQYF
TRBV30,TRBJ2-5,-,CAWSVQARETQYF
TRBV6-6,TRBJ1-6,-,CASSYSLRQGGSPLHF
TRBV10-3,TRBJ2-7,TRBD1,CAISDTQDRGHGSYEQYF
TRBV19,TRBJ2-1,TRBD2,CASSILAGGSGSSHEQFF
TRBV10-3,TRBJ2-2,-,CAISGTGVAGAAGELFF
TRBV28,TRBJ2-2,-,CASSFLGGELFF
TRBV2,TRBJ2-1,-,CASTFEVRSEQFF
TRBV30,TRBJ1-4,-,CAWTLGAKLFF
TRBV2,TRBJ2-3,TRBD1,CASRGTGGRADTQYF